This TCR beta chain stems from a study of blood T cell repertoires in COVID-19. Study context: COVID-19 samples collected from the United States, Italy and Spain covered acute and convalescent phases. The analysed material was cDNA or gDNA that came from T cells, B-cell-depleted T cells, or PBMCs.

Per the germline V gene, CDR1 is MGHRA and CDR2 is YSYEKL. This CDR3 spans 17 amino acids. Deletions cut 0 bases from V and 6 bases from J, with 15 bases between. Original processing notes: Amplification of reference gene primers was used by the study to estimate nucleated cell counts. TCRdb's copy holds only in-frame clones and misses some; the assay was immunoSEQ multiplex PCR. V and J calls and clone size come straight from that table; D and trimming were deduced from the DNA. This sample yields tens of thousands of clones, of which 80% are seen a single time; 50% to 75% belongs to the top ten. The clonotype was recovered from a woman older than 75 with acute or convalescent COVID-19. The sample comprised peripheral blood. V is TRBV4-1 and J is TRBJ1-6; D gene unclear. The CDR3 DNA reads TGCGCCAGCAGCCAAGATAGCGGGCAGAGCTTTAATTCACCCCTCCACTTT. Translation: CASSQDSGQSFNSPLHF.